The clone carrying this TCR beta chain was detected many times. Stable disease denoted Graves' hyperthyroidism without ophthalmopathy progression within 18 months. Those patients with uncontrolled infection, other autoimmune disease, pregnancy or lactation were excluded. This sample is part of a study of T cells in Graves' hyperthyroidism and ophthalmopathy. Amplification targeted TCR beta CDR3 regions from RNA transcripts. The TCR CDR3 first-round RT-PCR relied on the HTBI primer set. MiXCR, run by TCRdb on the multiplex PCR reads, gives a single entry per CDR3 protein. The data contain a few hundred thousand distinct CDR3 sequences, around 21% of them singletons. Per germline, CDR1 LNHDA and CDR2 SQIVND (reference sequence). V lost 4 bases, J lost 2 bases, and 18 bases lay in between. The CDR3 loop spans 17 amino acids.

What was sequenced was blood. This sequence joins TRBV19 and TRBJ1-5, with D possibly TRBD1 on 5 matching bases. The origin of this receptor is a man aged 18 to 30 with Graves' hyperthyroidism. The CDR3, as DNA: TGTGCCAGTAGTACAAGGGGAGGGAAAAGAGGCAATCAGCCCCAGCATTTT. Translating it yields CASSTRGGKRGNQPQHF.